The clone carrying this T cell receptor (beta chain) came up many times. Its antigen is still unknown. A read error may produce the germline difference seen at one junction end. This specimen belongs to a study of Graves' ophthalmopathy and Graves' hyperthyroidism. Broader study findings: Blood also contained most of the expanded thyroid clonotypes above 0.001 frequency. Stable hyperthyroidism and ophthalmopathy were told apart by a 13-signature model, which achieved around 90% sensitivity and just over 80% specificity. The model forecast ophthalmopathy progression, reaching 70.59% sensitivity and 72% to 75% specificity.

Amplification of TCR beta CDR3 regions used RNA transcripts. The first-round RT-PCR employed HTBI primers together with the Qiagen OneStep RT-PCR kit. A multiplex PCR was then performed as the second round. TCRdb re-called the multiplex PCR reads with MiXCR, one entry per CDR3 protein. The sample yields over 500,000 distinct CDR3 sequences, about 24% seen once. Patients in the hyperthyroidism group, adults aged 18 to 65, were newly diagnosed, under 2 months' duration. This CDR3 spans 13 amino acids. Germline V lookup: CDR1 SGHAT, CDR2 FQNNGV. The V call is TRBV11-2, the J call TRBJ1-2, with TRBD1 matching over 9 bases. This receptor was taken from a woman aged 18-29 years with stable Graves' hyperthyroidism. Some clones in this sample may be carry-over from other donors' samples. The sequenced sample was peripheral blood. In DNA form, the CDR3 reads TGTGCCGGCAGCTTATACAGGGGGCAAGGCTACACCTTC. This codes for CAGSLYRGQGYTF.